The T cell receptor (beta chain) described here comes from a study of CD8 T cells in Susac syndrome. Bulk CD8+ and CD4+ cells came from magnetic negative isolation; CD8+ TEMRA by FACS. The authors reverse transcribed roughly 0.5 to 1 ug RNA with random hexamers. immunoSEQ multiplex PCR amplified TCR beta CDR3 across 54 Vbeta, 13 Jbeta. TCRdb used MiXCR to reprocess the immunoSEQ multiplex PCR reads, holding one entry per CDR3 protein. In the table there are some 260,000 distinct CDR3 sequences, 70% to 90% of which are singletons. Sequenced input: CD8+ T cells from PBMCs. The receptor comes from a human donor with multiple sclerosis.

The CDR3: CASSAIKSQPQHF. The DNA of the CDR3 is TGTGCCAGCAGCGCAATAAAGAGTCAGCCCCAGCATTTT. The chain joins TRBV27 to TRBJ1-5; unclear D gene. CDR1 MNHEY and CDR2 SMNVEV come from the germline V gene (reference sequence). The CDR3 consists of 13 residues. Trimming removed 6 bases at V and 6 bases at J, with 12 bases between.